Below, one TCR beta chain is given with its context. Its antigen is not known. Germline CDR1 reads SEHNR; CDR2 reads FQNEAQ (reference sequence). The length of the CDR3 is 16 residues. V lost 5 bases and J lost 5; bases outside the gene matches: 13. This sample stems from a study of cytomegalovirus exposure and HLA in healthy donors. About the study: Some 85 million unique TCRs, all from HLA-typed donors, were included in an early release of the data. Regarding the study as a whole: In a later analysis, HLA-associated TCR beta chains were more clonally expanded than equally common others.

Primers: 60 Vbeta forward and 13 Jbeta reverse. Some clones are missing from TCRdb's copy, which holds only in-frame ones; the method was immunoSEQ multiplex PCR. The table has some 130,000 clones, around 79% seen once. The sequence was collected from a man aged 40-55 years in good health and CMV-seropositive. The specimen sequenced was PBMCs. The rearrangement joins TRBV7-9 to TRBJ2-3; TRBD1 matches at 7 bases. The CDR3 here is CASSPDRESPGDTQYF. CDR3 sequence (DNA): TGTGCCAGCAGCCCCGACAGGGAATCCCCTGGAGATACGCAGTATTTT.